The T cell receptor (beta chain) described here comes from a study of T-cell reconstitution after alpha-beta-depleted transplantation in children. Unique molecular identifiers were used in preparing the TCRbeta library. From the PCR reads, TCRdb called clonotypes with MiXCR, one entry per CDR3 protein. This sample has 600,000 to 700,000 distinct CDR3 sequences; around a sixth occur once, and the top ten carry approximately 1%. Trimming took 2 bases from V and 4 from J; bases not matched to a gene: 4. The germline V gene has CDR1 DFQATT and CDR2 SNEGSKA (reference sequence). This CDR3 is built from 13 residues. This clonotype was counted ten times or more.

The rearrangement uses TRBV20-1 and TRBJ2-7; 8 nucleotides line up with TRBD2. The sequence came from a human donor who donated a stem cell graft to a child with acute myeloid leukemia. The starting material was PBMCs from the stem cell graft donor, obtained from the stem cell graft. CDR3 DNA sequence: TGCAGTGCTAGAATAGCGGGGTTATACGAGCAGTACTTC. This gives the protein CSARIAGLYEQYF.